This TCR beta chain was obtained from a study of blood T cell repertoires in COVID-19. Profiling relied on immunoSEQ multiplex PCR, and the TCRdb table lists in-frame clones only, not all of them. The sample gives under 200,000 clones, 88% of which show up once; around 1.6% is in the top ten. This CDR3 region has 14 residues. The germline V gene has CDR1 SGHRS and CDR2 YFSETQ. Trimming took 0 bases from V and 6 from J, leaving 12 bases between them. The sample was peripheral blood. This TCR derives from a man aged 18 to 29 with active or convalescent COVID-19. This chain uses TRBV5-1 with TRBJ1-2; the D gene is possibly TRBD1 (6 bases). The DNA of the CDR3 is TGCGCCAGCAGCTTGGTGGCAGGGGAAAATGGCTACACCTTC. This sequence encodes CASSLVAGENGYTF.